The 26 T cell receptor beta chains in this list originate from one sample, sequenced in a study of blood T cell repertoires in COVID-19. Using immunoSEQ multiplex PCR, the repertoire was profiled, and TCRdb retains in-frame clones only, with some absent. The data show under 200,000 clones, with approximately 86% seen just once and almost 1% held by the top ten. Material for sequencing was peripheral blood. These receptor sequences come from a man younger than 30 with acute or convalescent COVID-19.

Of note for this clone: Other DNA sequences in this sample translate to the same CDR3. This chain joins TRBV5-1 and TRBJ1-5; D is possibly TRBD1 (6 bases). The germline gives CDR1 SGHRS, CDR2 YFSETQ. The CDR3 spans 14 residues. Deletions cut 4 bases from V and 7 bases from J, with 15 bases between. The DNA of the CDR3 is TGCGCCAGCAGCCCCGGCGGGAGGGGGCAGCCCCAGCATTTT. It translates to CASSPGGRGQPQHF.

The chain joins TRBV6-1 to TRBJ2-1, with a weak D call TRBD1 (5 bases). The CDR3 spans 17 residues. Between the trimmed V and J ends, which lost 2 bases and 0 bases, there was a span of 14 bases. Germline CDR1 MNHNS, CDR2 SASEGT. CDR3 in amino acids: CASSELRQTISYNEQFF. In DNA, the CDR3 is TGTGCCAGCAGTGAACTTAGACAGACCATCTCCTACAATGAGCAGTTCTTC.

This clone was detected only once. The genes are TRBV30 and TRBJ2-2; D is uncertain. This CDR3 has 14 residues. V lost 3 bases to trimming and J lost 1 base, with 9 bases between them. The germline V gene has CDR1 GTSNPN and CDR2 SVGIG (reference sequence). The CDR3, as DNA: TGTGCCTGGAGGCGCCGACAGAACACCGGGGAGCTGTTTTTT. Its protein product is CAWRRRQNTGELFF.

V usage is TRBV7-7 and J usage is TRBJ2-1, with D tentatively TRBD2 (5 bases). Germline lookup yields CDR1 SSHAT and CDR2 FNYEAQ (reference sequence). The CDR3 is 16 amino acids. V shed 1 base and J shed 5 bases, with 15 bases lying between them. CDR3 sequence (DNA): TGTGCCAGCAGCTTAGGGTTAGCGAGCTTCAACAATGAGCAGTTCTTC. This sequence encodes CASSLGLASFNNEQFF. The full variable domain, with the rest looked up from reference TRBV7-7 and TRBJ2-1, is GAGVSQSPRYKVTKRGQDVTLRCDPISSHATLYWYQQALGQGPEFLTYFNYEAQPDKSGLPSDRFSAERPEGSISTLTIQRTEQRDSAMYRCASSLGLASFNNEQFFGPGTRLTVL.

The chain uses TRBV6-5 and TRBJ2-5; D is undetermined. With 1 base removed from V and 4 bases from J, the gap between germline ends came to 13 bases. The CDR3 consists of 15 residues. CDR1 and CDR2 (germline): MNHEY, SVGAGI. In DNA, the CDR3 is TGTGCCAGCAGTTACTTACCGGGTGGTTCAGAGACCCAGTACTTC. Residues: CASSYLPGGSETQYF.

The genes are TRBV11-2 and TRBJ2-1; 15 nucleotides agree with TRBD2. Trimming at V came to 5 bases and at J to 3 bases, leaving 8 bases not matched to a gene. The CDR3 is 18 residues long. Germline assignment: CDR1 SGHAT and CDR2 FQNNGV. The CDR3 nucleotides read TGTGCCAGCAGCACTAGAGGACTAGCGGGGGGGAACTACAATGAGCAGTTCTTC. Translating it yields CASSTRGLAGGNYNEQFF.

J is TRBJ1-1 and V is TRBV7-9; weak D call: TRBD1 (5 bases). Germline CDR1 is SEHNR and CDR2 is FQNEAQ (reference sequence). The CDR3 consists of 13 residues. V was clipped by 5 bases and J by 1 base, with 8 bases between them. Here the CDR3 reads CASSKTGNTEAFF. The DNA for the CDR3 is TGTGCCAGCAGCAAAACAGGGAACACTGAAGCTTTCTTT. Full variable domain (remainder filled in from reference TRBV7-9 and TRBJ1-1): DTGVSQNPRHKITKRGQNVTFRCDPISEHNRLYWYRQTLGQGPEFLTYFQNEAQLEKSRLLSDRFSAERPKGSFSTLEIQRTEQGDSAMYLCASSKTGNTEAFFGQGTRLTVV.

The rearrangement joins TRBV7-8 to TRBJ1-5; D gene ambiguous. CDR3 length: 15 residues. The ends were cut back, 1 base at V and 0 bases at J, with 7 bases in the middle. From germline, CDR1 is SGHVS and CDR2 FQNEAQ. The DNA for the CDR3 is TGTGCCAGCAGCTTAGATCGGTATAGCAATCAGCCCCAGCATTTT. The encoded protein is CASSLDRYSNQPQHF.

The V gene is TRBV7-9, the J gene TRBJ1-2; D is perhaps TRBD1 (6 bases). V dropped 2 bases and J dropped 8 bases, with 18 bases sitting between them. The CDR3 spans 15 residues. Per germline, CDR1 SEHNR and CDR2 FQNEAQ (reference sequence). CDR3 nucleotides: TGTGCCAGCAGCTTACAATTGCAGGGGTCTGGAGGCTACACCTTC. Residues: CASSLQLQGSGGYTF.

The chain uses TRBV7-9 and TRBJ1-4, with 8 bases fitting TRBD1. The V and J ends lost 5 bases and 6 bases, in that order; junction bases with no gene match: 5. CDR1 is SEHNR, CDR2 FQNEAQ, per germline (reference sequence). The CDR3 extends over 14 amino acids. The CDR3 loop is CASSADRAYEKLFF. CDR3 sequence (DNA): TGTGCCAGCAGCGCGGACAGGGCTTATGAAAAACTGTTTTTT.

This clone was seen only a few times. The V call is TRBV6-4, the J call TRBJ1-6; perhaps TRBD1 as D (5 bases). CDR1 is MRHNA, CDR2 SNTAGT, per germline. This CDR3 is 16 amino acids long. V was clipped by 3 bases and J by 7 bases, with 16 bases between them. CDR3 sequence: CASSDTRQGHNSPLHF. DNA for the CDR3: TGTGCCAGCAGTGATACCCGTCAGGGTCACAATTCACCCCTCCACTTT.

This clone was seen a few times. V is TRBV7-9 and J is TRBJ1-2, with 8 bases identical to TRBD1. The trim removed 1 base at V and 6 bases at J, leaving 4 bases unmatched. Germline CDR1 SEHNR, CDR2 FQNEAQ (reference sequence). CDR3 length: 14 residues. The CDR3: CASSLGEGQDGYTF. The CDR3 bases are TGTGCCAGCAGCTTAGGGGAGGGACAGGATGGCTACACCTTC.

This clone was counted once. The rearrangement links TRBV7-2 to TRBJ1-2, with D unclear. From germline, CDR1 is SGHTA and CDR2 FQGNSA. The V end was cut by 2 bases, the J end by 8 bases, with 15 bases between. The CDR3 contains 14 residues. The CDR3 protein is CASSLIPGMRGYTF. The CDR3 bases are TGTGCCAGCAGCTTAATTCCGGGGATGCGCGGCTACACCTTC. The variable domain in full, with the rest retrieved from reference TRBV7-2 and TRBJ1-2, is GAGVSQSPSNKVTEKGKDVELRCDPISGHTALYWYRQSLGQGLEFLIYFQGNSAPDKSGLPSDRFSAERTGGSVSTLTIQRTQQEDSAVYLCASSLIPGMRGYTFGSGTRLTVV.

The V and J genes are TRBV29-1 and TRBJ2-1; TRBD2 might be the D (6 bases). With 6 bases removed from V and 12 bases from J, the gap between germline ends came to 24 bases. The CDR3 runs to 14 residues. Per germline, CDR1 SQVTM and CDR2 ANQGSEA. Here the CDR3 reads CSVTLPGGLNWQFF. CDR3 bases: TGCAGCGTGACACTCCCCGGGGGTCTGAATTGGCAGTTCTTC.

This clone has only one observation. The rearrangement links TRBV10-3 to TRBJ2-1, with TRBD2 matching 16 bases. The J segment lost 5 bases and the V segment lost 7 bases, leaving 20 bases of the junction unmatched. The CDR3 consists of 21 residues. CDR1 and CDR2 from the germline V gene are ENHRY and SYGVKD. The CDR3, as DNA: TGTGCCATCAAGCCAGGACAGGGACTAGCGGGGGGGCCCCAAGGGCACAATGAGCAGTTCTTC. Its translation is CAIKPGQGLAGGPQGHNEQFF.

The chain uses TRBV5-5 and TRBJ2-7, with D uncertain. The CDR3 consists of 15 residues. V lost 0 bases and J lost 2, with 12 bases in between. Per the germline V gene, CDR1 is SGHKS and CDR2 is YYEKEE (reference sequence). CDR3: CASSLEVRITYEQYF. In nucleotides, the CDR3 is TGTGCCAGCAGCTTGGAGGTCAGGATTACCTACGAGCAGTACTTC.

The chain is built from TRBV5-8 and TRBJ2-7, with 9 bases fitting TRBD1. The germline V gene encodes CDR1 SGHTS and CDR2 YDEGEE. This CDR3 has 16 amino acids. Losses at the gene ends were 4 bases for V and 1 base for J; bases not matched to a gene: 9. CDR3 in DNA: TGTGCCAGCAGCCCACCCGACAGGGGGTATTCCTACGAGCAGTACGTC. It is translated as CASSPPDRGYSYEQYV.

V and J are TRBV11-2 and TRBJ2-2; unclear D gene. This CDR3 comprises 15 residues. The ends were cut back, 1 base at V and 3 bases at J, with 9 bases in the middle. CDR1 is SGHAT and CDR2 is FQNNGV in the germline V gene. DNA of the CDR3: TGTGCCAGCAGCTTAGCAGCCGGGTACACCGGGGAGCTGTTTTTT. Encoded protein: CASSLAAGYTGELFF.

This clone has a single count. CDR3 bases: TGTGCCAGCAGTTCAAGACAGACTGAAACCTACAATGAGCAGTTCTTC. Residues: CASSSRQTETYNEQFF. The genes are TRBV6-2 or TRBV6-3 and TRBJ2-1, with D perhaps TRBD1 (5 bases). Germline CDR1 MNHEY, CDR2 SVGEGT. V lost 4 bases and J 2 bases, leaving 15 bases between the germline ends. CDR3 length equals 16 residues.

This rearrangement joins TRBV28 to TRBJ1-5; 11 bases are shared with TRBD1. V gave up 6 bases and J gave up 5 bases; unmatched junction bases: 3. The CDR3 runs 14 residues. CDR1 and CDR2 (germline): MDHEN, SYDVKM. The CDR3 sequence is CASSRDRGDQPQHF. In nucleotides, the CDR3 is TGTGCCAGCAGCCGGGACAGGGGGGATCAGCCCCAGCATTTT.

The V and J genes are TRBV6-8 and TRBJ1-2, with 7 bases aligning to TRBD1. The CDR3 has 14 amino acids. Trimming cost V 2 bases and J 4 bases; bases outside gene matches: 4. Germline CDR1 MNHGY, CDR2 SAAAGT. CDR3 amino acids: CASSYTGTVYGYTF. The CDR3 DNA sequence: TGTGCCAGCAGTTACACCGGGACAGTCTATGGCTACACCTTC.

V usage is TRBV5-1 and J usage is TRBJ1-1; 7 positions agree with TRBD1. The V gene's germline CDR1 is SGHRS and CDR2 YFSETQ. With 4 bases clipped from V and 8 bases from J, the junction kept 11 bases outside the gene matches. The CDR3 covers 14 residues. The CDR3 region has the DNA TGCGCCAGCAGCCCCTGGGACAGTTCATCCGAAGCTTTCTTT. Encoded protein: CASSPWDSSSEAFF.

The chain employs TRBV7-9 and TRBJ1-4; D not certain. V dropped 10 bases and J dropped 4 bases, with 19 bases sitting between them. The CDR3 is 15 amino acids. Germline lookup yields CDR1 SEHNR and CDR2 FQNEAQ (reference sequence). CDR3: CATAISGSLNEKLFF. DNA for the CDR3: TGTGCCACCGCTATCTCCGGGTCGCTTAATGAAAAACTGTTTTTT. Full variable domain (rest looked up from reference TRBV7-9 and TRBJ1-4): DTGVSQNPRHKITKRGQNVTFRCDPISEHNRLYWYRQTLGQGPEFLTYFQNEAQLEKSRLLSDRFSAERPKGSFSTLEIQRTEQGDSAMYLCATAISGSLNEKLFFGSGTQLSVL.

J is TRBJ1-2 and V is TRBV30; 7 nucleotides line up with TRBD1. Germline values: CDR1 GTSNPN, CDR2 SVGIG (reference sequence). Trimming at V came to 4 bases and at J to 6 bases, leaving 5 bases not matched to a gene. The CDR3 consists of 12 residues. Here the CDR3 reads CAWTTTGNGYTF. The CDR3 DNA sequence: TGTGCCTGGACTACGACAGGGAATGGCTACACCTTC.

The CDR3 region has the DNA TGTGCCAGCAGTCTCACCCCGACAGGCCCGGGCTATGGCTACACCTTC. Amino acids: CASSLTPTGPGYGYTF. This chain links TRBV27 with TRBJ1-2; D might be TRBD1 (6 bases). Germline V lookup: CDR1 MNHEY, CDR2 SMNVEV (reference sequence). V lost 5 bases and J 4 bases, leaving 20 bases between the germline ends. CDR3 length equals 16 residues.

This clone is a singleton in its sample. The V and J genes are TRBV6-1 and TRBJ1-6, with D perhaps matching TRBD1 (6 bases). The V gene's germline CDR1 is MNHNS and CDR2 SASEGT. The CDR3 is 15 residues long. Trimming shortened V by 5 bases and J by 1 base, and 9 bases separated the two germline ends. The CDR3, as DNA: TGTGCCAGCAGTTCAGACAGGTCCTATAATTCACCCCTCCACTTT. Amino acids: CASSSDRSYNSPLHF.